The rows below give T cell receptor beta chains drawn from one sample of a study of shared clonotypes between healthy human individuals. Assay used: immunoSEQ multiplex PCR; TCRdb lists only in-frame clones, some missing. Of approximately 1.1 million clones in the sample, more than 75% were seen once. The specimen sequenced was memory CD4+ T cells from PBMCs. The origin of the receptors is a man younger than 35 in good health. Some clones in this sample may be carry-over from other donors' samples. Both conserved end residues are part of each CDR3. Each record gives: D gene, clone size, V gene, J gene, CDR3 protein, CDR3 DNA. D genes are given only for firm matches. Size is stated for part of the rows, as once, few or many counts, or as a class when the clone is expanded.

-,few,TRBV28,TRBJ1-3,CASRPYSGNTIYF,TGTGCCAGCAGACCTTACTCTGGAAACACCATATATTTT
-,-,TRBV14,TRBJ2-7,CASSPREGPYEQYF,TGTGCCAGCAGCCCCCGGGAAGGCCCCTACGAGCAGTACTTC
-,once,TRBV19,TRBJ2-2,CASSIDLIGTGELFF,TGTGCCAGTAGTATAGATCTTATAGGAACCGGGGAGCTGTTTTTT
TRBD1,-,TRBV7-9,TRBJ2-7,CASSTQGASIYEQYF,TGTGCCAGCAGTACGCAGGGGGCAAGTATCTACGAGCAGTACTTC
-,-,TRBV28,TRBJ1-1,CAAHSGTEAFF,TGTGCCGCCCATTCGGGCACTGAAGCTTTCTTT
TRBD1,-,TRBV7-9,TRBJ1-5,CASSPLQGEGNQPQHF,TGTGCCAGCAGCCCGTTACAGGGGGAGGGAAATCAGCCCCAGCATTTT
-,-,TRBV14,TRBJ2-3,CASSQRGRVITDTQYF,TGTGCCAGCAGCCAAAGGGGCAGGGTGATCACAGATACGCAGTATTTT
-,few,TRBV6-1,TRBJ1-5,CASSEAWSNQPQHF,TGTGCCAGCAGTGAAGCGTGGAGCAATCAGCCCCAGCATTTT
TRBD2,-,TRBV4-2,TRBJ2-4,CASSLIAGGRYPPAKNIQYF,TGTGCCAGCAGCCTTATAGCGGGAGGCCGATACCCTCCGGCCAAAAACATTCAGTACTTC
TRBD1,few,TRBV5-8,TRBJ2-5,CASSFGDRGKEETQYF,TGTGCCAGCAGCTTCGGGGACAGGGGGAAAGAGGAGACCCAGTACTTC
TRBD1,-,TRBV7-9,TRBJ1-1,CASSLPVRTGSSVEAFF,TGTGCCAGCAGCTTACCCGTCCGGACAGGGTCTTCAGTTGAAGCTTTCTTT
-,-,TRBV7-9,TRBJ1-5,CASSLGAGQGGNQPQHF,TGTGCCAGCAGCTTAGGGGCGGGGCAGGGCGGCAATCAGCCCCAGCATTTT
TRBD1,-,TRBV4-2,TRBJ2-1,CASSPGQGIWNEQFF,TGTGCCAGCAGCCCGGGACAGGGGATTTGGAATGAGCAGTTCTTC
TRBD2,few,TRBV11-2,TRBJ2-2,CASSPRTSGSHTGELFF,TGTGCCAGCAGCCCAAGGACTAGCGGGAGCCACACCGGGGAGCTGTTTTTT
-,-,TRBV20-1,TRBJ2-5,CSARDLQTQYF,TGCAGTGCTAGAGATTTGCAGACCCAGTACTTC
-,-,TRBV7-2,TRBJ2-3,CASSLVAGTDTQYF,TGTGCCAGCAGCTTAGTAGCGGGCACAGATACGCAGTATTTT
-,-,TRBV4-1,TRBJ2-7,CASSQDKTSGYEQYF,TGCGCCAGCAGCCAAGATAAGACCAGCGGGTACGAGCAGTACTTC
-,-,TRBV7-2,TRBJ2-4,CASSWPGSDIQYF,TGTGCCAGCAGCTGGCCAGGGTCGGACATTCAGTACTTC
-,many,TRBV9,TRBJ1-1,CASSAGLGGSGAEAFF,TGTGCCAGCAGCGCTGGCCTAGGGGGTTCGGGCGCTGAAGCTTTCTTT